Below, one TCR beta chain is given with its context. The data were produced by immunoSEQ multiplex PCR, yet TCRdb's version contains in-frame clones alone and is incomplete. There are 160,000 or so clones in the sample; 94% occur only once, and roughly 8.4% lies in the top ten. This sample was included in a study of control samples from healthy donors and cancer patients. The CDR3 loop spans 15 amino acids. Germline trimming cut 6 bases from V and 7 bases from J; bases unmatched to any gene: 14. The germline V gene has CDR1 SGHDT and CDR2 YYEEEE. The source is a woman aged 40 to 55 in good health. The chain employs TRBV5-6 and TRBJ1-2; 8 nucleotides align to TRBD1. The sample comprised blood. CDR3 sequence (DNA): TGTGCCAGCACCCCAAGGGACAGGTCCTCTATTGGCTACACCTTC. It encodes CASTPRDRSSIGYTF.